The 15 T cell receptor beta chains given below trace back to one sample, sequenced in a study of blood T cell repertoires in COVID-19. Clones were read by immunoSEQ multiplex PCR, and TCRdb kept only the in-frame ones, dropping some. The data hold roughly 66,000 clones, with 90% to 95% observed a single time. Source material: peripheral blood. The source of these receptors is a human donor in a cohort sampled during active COVID-19.

This chain uses TRBV5-4 with TRBJ2-5, with D possibly matching TRBD2 (6 bases). The CDR3 totals 15 residues. Germline assignment: CDR1 SGHNT and CDR2 YYREEE (reference sequence). V dropped 7 bases and J dropped 2 bases, with 18 bases sitting between them. In DNA, the CDR3 is TGTGCCAGCGGCCCCGTACCTAGCGTACAAGAGACCCAGTACTTC. The encoded protein is CASGPVPSVQETQYF.

The chain combines TRBV5-4 with TRBJ2-5; 8 bases fit TRBD1. The germline V gene has CDR1 SGHNT and CDR2 YYREEE (reference sequence). The CDR3 has 13 amino acids. The ends lost 9 bases at V and 3 bases at J; junction bases unmatched: 7. The DNA for the CDR3 is TGTGCCACTTCAGGGGGCGCGGAAGAGACCCAGTACTTC. Encoded protein: CATSGGAEETQYF.

The CDR3 here is CASGGAGDRPTGGNYEQYF. In DNA, the CDR3 is TGTGCCAGCGGAGGCGCGGGAGATCGGCCCACCGGCGGGAACTACGAGCAGTACTTC. The J gene is TRBJ2-7, the V gene TRBV11-2, with 7 nucleotides matching TRBD2. This CDR3 comprises 19 residues. Germline V gene sequence: CDR1 SGHAT, CDR2 FQNNGV. Trimming removed 8 bases from V and 3 bases from J; junction bases left unmatched: 25.

V is TRBV10-3 and J is TRBJ2-2, with 7 positions matching TRBD1. Looked up from germline, CDR1 is ENHRY and CDR2 is SYGVKD. This CDR3 region has 16 residues. With 7 bases clipped from V and 0 bases from J, the junction kept 8 bases outside the gene matches. The CDR3 DNA reads TGTGCCATCATCGACAGGGACAAGCCGAACACCGGGGAGCTGTTTTTT. It codes for CAIIDRDKPNTGELFF.

The J gene is TRBJ2-7, the V gene TRBV7-9; maybe TRBD2 (6 bases). The CDR3 has 12 residues. CDR1 is SEHNR and CDR2 is FQNEAQ in the germline V gene (reference sequence). The V and J ends lost 5 bases and 4 bases respectively, with 9 bases between them. The CDR3 nucleotides read TGTGCCAGCAGCGGGACTTATTACGAGCAGTACTTC. Amino acid sequence: CASSGTYYEQYF.

V usage is TRBV7-8 and J usage is TRBJ2-7, with TRBD1 identical over 10 bases. CDR3 size: 14 residues. J gave up 3 bases and V 5 bases, and 4 bases lay outside the gene matches. The germline V gene has CDR1 SGHVS and CDR2 FQNEAQ. CDR3 residues: CASSRDRGFYEQYF. CDR3 nucleotides: TGTGCCAGCAGCCGGGACAGGGGTTTCTACGAGCAGTACTTC.

The rearrangement uses TRBV29-1 and TRBJ1-2; D possibly corresponds to TRBD1 (5 bases). CDR3 size: 15 residues. From germline, CDR1 is SQVTM and CDR2 ANQGSEA. Trimming cost V 1 base and J 4 bases, with 16 bases left between them. The CDR3 reads CSVEGPGRGVYGYTF. DNA of the CDR3: TGCAGCGTTGAAGGCCCCGGGCGGGGCGTCTATGGCTACACCTTC.

The V call is TRBV6-5, the J call TRBJ2-1, with 7 bases fitting TRBD2. CDR1 MNHEY and CDR2 SVGAGI come from the germline V gene. This CDR3 is built from 13 residues. The J segment lost 7 bases and the V segment lost 10 bases, leaving 10 bases of the junction unmatched. The CDR3 reads CATLGGSSNEQFF. As DNA, the CDR3 is TGTGCCACCCTAGGCGGGAGTTCGAATGAGCAGTTCTTC.

This chain links TRBV9 with TRBJ2-3, with D possibly being TRBD2 (6 bases). CDR1 is SGDLS and CDR2 is YYNGEE in the germline V gene. This CDR3 has 15 residues. Trimming removed 4 bases from V and 4 bases from J, with 16 bases in between. CDR3 sequence reads: CASSPGTGHADTQYF. The CDR3 bases are TGTGCCAGCAGCCCGGGGACTGGCCACGCAGATACGCAGTATTTT.

V gene TRBV4-1 combines with J gene TRBJ2-3; TRBD2 matches at 11 bases. Germline V gives CDR1 MGHRA, CDR2 YSYEKL. The CDR3 is 16 amino acids. After removal of 4 bases from V and 0 bases from J, the junction contained 3 bases not matched to a gene. CDR3 amino acids: CASSPRTSGSTDTQYF. CDR3 coding DNA: TGCGCCAGCAGCCCTCGGACTAGCGGGAGCACAGATACGCAGTATTTT.

The genes are TRBV9 and TRBJ1-2, with 9 positions matching TRBD1. CDR1 and CDR2 from the germline V gene are SGDLS and YYNGEE. CDR3 length equals 17 residues. J gave up 4 bases and V 0 bases, and 10 bases lay outside the gene matches. The CDR3 sequence: CASSVAPGRGQGYGYTF. Here the CDR3 DNA reads TGTGCCAGCAGCGTAGCCCCGGGTCGGGGACAGGGCTATGGCTACACCTTC.

The chain combines TRBV3-1 (or the pseudogene TRBV3-2) with TRBJ2-5; 7 positions match TRBD2. CDR1 LGHDT and CDR2 YNNKEL come from the germline V gene (reference sequence). V dropped 0 bases and J dropped 4; count of bases not matched to a gene: 5. This CDR3 has 15 amino acids. The CDR3 sequence is CASSQEAGEGETQYF. The CDR3 bases are TGTGCCAGCAGCCAAGAGGCGGGAGAGGGAGAGACCCAGTACTTC.

The rearrangement links TRBV4-1 to TRBJ2-3; 10 bases match TRBD1. The CDR3 is 18 residues long. J was trimmed by 5 bases and V by 4 bases; bases with no gene match: 15. Germline V lookup: CDR1 MGHRA, CDR2 YSYEKL. The CDR3, as DNA: TGCGCCAGCAGCCGTACGGAGATGGGGACAGGGGACGAAGATACGCAGTATTTT. Translating gives CASSRTEMGTGDEDTQYF.

The V gene is TRBV18, the J gene TRBJ2-3, with 14 bases aligning to TRBD2. Germline CDR1 reads KGHSH; CDR2 reads LQKENI. V shed 3 bases, J shed 6 bases, and the junction held 2 bases outside the gene matches. This CDR3 comprises 15 residues. CDR3 sequence: CASSPRTSGRDTQYF. The CDR3 DNA follows: TGTGCCAGCTCACCGAGGACTAGCGGGAGGGATACGCAGTATTTT. The whole variable domain, filled in from reference TRBV18 and TRBJ2-3, reads NAGVMQNPRHLVRRRGQEARLRCSPMKGHSHVYWYRQLPEEGLKFMVYLQKENIIDESGMPKERFSAEFPKEGPSILRIQQVVRGDSAAYFCASSPRTSGRDTQYFGPGTRLTVL.

This clone appeared a single time. CDR3 residues: CASSQSDRAGYEQYF. In nucleotides, the CDR3 is TGCGCCAGCAGTCAATCGGACAGGGCTGGTTACGAGCAGTACTTC. The rearrangement uses TRBV23-1 and TRBJ2-7; 8 bases fit TRBD1. TRBV23-1 counts as an open reading frame of uncertain function. The ends lost 0 bases at V and 4 bases at J; junction bases unmatched: 5. CDR3 length: 15 residues.